The clone carrying this TCR beta chain has just a few counts. The V segment lost 5 bases and the J segment 5 bases; nucleotides outside the gene matches: 10. Germline-derived CDR1 and CDR2 are SGHTA and FQGTGA. The CDR3 has 15 residues. The data derive from a study of patients and donors after allogeneic stem cell transplantation. TCRdb re-called the RT-PCR reads through MiXCR, storing one row per CDR3 protein. This sample has roughly 940,000 distinct CDR3 sequences, with roughly 18% found just once. The TCR originated in a human donor who was either an allogeneic HSCT recipient or a stem cell or donor lymphocyte infusion donor (not recorded which). It is not recorded whose cells these are; they may come from a transplant donor. What was sequenced was blood, either unsorted or a sorted T cell fraction (not recorded which). The chain couples TRBV7-3 to TRBJ2-3; TRBD2 aligns across 7 bases. The CDR3 region has the DNA TGTGCCAGCAGCCAGGGCACTAGCGTTGGAGATACGCAGTATTTT. It yields the protein CASSQGTSVGDTQYF.